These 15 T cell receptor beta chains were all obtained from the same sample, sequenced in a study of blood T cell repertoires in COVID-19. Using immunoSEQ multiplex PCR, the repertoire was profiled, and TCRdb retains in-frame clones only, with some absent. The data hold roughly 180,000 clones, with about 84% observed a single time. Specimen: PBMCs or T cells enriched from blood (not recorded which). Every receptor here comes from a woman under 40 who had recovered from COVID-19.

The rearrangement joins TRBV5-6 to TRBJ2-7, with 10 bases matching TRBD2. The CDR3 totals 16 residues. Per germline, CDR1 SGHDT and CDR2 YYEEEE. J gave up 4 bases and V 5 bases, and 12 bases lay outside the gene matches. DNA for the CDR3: TGTGCCAGCAGACCTTTCCTAGCGGGAGCAAGGTACGAGCAGTACTTC. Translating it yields CASRPFLAGARYEQYF.

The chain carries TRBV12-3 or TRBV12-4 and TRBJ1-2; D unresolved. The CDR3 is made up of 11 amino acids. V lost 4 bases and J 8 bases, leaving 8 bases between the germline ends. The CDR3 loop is CASSSGRGYTF. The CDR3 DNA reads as TGTGCCAGCAGTTCGGGAAGGGGCTACACCTTC.

CDR3 nucleotide sequence: TGTGCCAGCAGCTCTCGGACAGGGGGTACTAATGAAAAACTGTTTTTT. It specifies CASSSRTGGTNEKLFF. The V gene is TRBV7-9, the J gene TRBJ1-4, with 10 bases fitting TRBD1. V was clipped by 4 bases and J by 2 bases; unmatched bases: 4. This CDR3 is 16 amino acids long. The germline CDR1 and CDR2 sequences are SEHNR and FQNEAQ (reference sequence). Full variable domain (remainder filled in from reference TRBV7-9 and TRBJ1-4): DTGVSQNPRHKITKRGQNVTFRCDPISEHNRLYWYRQTLGQGPEFLTYFQNEAQLEKSRLLSDRFSAERPKGSFSTLEIQRTEQGDSAMYLCASSSRTGGTNEKLFFGSGTQLSVL.

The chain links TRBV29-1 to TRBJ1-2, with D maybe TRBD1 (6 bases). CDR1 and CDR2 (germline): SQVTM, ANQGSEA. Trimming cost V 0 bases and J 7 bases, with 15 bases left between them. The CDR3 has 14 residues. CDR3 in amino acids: CSVEDLGGDPGYTF. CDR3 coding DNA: TGCAGCGTTGAAGATCTAGGGGGTGATCCTGGCTACACCTTC.

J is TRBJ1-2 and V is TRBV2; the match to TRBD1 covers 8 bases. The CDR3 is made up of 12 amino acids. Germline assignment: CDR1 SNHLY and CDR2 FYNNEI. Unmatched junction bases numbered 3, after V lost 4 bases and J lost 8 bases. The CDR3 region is CASSAGGAGYTF. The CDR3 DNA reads TGTGCCAGCAGTGCAGGGGGCGCAGGCTACACCTTC.

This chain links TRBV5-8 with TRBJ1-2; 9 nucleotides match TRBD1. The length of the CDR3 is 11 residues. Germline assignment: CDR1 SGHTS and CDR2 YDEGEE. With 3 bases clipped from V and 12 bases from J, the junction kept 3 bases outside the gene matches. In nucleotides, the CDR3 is TGTGCCAGCAGCTGGGACAGGGCCAACACCTTC. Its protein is CASSWDRANTF. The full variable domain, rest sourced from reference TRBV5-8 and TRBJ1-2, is EAGVTQSPTHLIKTRGQQATLRCSPISGHTSVYWYQQALGLGLQFLLWYDEGEERNRGNFPPRFSGRQFPNYSSELNVNALELEDSALYLCASSWDRANTFGSGTRLTVV.

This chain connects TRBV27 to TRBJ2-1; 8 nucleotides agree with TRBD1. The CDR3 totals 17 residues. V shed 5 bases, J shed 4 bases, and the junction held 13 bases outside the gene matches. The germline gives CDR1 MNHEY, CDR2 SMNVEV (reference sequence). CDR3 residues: CASSLLRTGIGYNEQFF. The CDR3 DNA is TGTGCCAGCAGTCTCTTACGGACAGGGATTGGATACAATGAGCAGTTCTTC.

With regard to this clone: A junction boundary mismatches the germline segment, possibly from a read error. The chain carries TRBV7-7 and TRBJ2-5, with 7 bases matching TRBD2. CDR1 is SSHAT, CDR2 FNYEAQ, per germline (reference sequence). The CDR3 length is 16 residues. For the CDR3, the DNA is TGTGCTAGCAGCTTACTTACCGACGGGGGGCAAGAGACCCAGTACTTC. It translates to CASSLLTDGGQETQYF.

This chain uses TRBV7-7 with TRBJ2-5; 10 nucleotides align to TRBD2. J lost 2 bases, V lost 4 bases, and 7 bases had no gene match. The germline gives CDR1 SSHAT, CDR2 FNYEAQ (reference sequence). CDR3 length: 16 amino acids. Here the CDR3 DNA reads TGTGCCAGCAGCTGGTACCCTAGCGGGGGTCAAGAGACCCAGTACTTC. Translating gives CASSWYPSGGQETQYF.

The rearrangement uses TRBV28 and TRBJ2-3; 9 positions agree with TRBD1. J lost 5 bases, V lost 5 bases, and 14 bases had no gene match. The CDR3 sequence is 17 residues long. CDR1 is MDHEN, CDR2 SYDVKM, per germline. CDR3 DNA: TGTGCCAGCAGTAAAGCGACCGGGACAGGGAACGGAGATACGCAGTATTTT. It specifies CASSKATGTGNGDTQYF.

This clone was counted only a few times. This CDR3 is CASSFLSRGSSSYNSPLHF. As DNA, the CDR3 is TGTGCCAGCAGCTTTCTTTCCAGGGGCTCTAGCTCCTATAATTCACCCCTCCACTTT. V gene TRBV7-8 combines with J gene TRBJ1-6; TRBD1 might be the D (6 bases). Germline V gene data show CDR1 as SGHVS and CDR2 as FQNEAQ. V was shortened by 3 bases and J by 0 bases, with 18 bases between the two germline ends. CDR3 length: 19 residues.

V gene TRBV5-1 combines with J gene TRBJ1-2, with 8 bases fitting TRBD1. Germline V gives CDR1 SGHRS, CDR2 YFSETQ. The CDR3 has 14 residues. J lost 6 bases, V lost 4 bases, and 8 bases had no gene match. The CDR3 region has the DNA TGCGCCAGCAGCCTCTATAGGACAGGGCATGGCTACACCTTC. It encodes CASSLYRTGHGYTF.

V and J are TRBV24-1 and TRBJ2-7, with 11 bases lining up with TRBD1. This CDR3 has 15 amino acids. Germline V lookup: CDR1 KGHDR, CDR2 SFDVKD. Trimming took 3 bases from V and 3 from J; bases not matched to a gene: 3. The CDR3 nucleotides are TGTGCCACCAGTGATCGGACAGGGGGCATCTACGAGCAGTACTTC. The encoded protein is CATSDRTGGIYEQYF.

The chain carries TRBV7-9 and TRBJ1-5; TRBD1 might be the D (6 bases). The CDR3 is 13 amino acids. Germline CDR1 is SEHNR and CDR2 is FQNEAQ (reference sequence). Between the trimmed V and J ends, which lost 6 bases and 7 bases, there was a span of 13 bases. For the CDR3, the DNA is TGTGCCAGCAGTACAGGGTCAACACAGCCCCAGCATTTT. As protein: CASSTGSTQPQHF.

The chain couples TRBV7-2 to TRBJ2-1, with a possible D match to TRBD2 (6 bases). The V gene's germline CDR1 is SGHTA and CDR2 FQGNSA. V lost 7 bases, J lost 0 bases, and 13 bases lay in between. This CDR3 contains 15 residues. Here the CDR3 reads CASIGLSSSYNEQFF. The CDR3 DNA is TGTGCCAGCATCGGACTATCGAGCTCCTACAATGAGCAGTTCTTC.